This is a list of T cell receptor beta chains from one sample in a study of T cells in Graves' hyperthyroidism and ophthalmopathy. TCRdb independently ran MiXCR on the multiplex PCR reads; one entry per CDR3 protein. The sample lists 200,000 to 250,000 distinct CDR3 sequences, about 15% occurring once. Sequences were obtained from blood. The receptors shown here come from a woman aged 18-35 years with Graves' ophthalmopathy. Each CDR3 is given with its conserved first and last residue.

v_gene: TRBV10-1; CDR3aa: CASGSGTEGRYGYTF
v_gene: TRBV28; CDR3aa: CASSFSTSLGEQFF
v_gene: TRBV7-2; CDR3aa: CASSLSRDFFSPLHF
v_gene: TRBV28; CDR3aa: CASSSPGTVSGYTF
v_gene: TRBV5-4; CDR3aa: CASSSPGLAGGTTGELFF
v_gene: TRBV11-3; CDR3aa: CASSFLTGGAGNTIYF
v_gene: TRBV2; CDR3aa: CASGDRDLYEQYF
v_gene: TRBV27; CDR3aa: CASSQRGPSGRYEQFF
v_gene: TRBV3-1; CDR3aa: CASSSLGEAFF
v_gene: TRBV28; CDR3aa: CASSLKQGMNTEAFF
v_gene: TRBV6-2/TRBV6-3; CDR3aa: CASSYWTTDTQYF
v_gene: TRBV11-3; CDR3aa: CASSFYERPNTIYF
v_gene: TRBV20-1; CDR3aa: CSATKGAQAYNSPLHF
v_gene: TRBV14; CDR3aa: CASSHSRTSGIGETQYF
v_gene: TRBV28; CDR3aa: CASTQGVDTEAFF
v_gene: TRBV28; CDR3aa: CASSPGTQYEQYF
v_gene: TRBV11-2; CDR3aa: CASSFPGQGAGNIQYF
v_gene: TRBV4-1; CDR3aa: CASSQDGGKTRETQYF
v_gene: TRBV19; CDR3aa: CTSSIRRLETQYF
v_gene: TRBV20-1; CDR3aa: CSARIPPETQYF
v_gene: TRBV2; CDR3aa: CASNMRSDTQYF
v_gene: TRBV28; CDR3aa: CASSSGQRLHAYGYTF
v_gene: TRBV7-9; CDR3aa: CASSLVAGQGEDTQYF
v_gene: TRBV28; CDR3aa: CASRQQGSGANVLTF
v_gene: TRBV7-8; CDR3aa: CASSPSGGEKLFF
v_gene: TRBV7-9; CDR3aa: CASIPSLLRGNTDTQYF
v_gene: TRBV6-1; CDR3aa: CASNPTGLRNTIYF
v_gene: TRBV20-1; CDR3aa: CSARGTGGYAEAFF
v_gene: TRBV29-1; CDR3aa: CSVGGGGFAEAFF
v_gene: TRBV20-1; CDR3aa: CSARDRLGVNTEAFF
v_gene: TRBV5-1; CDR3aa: CASSFDSYNEQFF
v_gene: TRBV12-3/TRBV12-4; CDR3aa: CASSYTSTDTQYF
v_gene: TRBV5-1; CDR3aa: CASSLAESGEAFF
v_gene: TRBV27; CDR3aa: CASSPSGPIVNTEAFF
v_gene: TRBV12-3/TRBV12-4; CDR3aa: CASSNDRVYQETQYF
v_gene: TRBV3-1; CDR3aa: CASSQSSGDTQYF
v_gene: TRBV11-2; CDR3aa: CASSLGSGVVYNEQFF
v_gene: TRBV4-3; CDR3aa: CASSQETGDYGYTF
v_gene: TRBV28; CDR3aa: CASRPPGNTIYF
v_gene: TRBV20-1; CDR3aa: CSARDRGIRIYEQYF
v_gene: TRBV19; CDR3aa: CASSINRNNSPLHF
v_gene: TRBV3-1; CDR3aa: CASSQVGFGYTF
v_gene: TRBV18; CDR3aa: CASSLGLEGTDTQYF
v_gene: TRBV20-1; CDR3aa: CSARDPRRTNEKLFF
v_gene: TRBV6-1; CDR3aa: CASRETGRSYEQYF
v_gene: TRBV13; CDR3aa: CASSSKDGQGGDYGYTF
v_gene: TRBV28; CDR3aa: CASSTGVDTGELFF
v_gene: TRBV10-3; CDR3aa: CAISESLGDPYEQYF
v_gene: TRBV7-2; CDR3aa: CASSASGTEAFF
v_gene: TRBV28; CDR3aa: CASSFGLAGSSYNEQFF
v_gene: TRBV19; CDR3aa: CASSIGFSADLKDEQFF
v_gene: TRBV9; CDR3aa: CASSRLAGGMYEQYF
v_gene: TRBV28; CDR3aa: CASSPLGPRREKLFF